This T cell receptor beta chain appears in the sequencing data of a study of cytotoxic CD8 clonotypes in ibrutinib-treated CLL. In the study overall: Per sample, productive templates averaged 255,043 and productive rearrangements averaged 94,082. The study, taken as a whole, reports: The clonality went up when patients responded to ibrutinib and dropped back toward baseline at progression. Public clonotypes (which were uncommon) either contracted or remained stable on treatment.

TCRdb's copy holds only in-frame clones and misses some; the assay was immunoSEQ multiplex PCR. Among more than 85,000 clones listed, approximately 71% were seen once. The V end was cut by 0 bases, the J end by 6 bases, with 6 bases between. CDR3 size: 12 residues. Germline-derived CDR1 and CDR2 are LNHNV and YYDKDF (reference sequence). This clone was recorded once. Its matching antigen is unknown. This chain connects TRBV15 to TRBJ2-7, with D hard to call. The sequence was obtained from a human donor with chronic lymphocytic leukemia. The input for sequencing was PBMCs, taken after 24 months of ibrutinib treatment. CDR3 protein: CATSRDTFEQYF. Written as DNA, the CDR3 is TGTGCCACCAGCAGAGATACCTTCGAGCAGTACTTC.